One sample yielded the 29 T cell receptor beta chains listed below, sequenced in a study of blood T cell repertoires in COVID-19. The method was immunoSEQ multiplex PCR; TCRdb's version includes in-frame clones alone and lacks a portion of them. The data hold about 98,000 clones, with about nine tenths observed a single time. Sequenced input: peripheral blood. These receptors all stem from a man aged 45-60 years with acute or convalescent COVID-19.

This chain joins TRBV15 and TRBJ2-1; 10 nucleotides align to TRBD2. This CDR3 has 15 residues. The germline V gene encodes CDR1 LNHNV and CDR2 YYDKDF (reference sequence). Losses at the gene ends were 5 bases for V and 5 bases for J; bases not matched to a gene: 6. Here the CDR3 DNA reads TGTGCCACCAGCGCCGGACTAGCGGTTAACAATGAGCAGTTCTTC. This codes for CATSAGLAVNNEQFF. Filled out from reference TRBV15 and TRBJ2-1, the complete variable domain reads DAMVIQNPRYQVTQFGKPVTLSCSQTLNHNVMYWYQQKSSQAPKLLFHYYDKDFNNEADTPDNFQSRRPNTSFCFLDIRSPGLGDTAMYLCATSAGLAVNNEQFFGPGTRLTVL.

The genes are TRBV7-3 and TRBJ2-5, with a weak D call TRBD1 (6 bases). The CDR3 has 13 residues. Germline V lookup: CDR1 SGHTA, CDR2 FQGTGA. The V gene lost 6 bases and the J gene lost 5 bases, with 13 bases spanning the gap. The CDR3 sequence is CASSHEGGETQYF. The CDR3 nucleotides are TGTGCCAGCAGTCATGAAGGGGGTGAGACCCAGTACTTC.

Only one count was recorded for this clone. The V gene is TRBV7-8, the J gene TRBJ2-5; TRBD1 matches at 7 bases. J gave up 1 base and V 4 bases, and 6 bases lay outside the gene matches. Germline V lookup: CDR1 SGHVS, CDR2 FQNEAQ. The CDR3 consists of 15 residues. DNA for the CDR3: TGTGCCAGCAGCTCCCCGGGACAGCCCCAAGAGACCCAGTACTTC. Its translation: CASSSPGQPQETQYF.

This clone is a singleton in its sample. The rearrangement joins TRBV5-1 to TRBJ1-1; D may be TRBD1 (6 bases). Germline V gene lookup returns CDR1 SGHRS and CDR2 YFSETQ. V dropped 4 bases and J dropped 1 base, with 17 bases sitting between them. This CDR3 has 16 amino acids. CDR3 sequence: CASSSPGGAGNTEAFF. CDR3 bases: TGCGCCAGCAGCAGTCCCGGGGGGGCCGGGAACACTGAAGCTTTCTTT.

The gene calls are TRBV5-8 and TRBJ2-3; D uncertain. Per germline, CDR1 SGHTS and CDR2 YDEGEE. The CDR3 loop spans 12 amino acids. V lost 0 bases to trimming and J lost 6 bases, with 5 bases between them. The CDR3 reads CASSLVRDTQYF. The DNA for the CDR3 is TGTGCCAGCAGCTTGGTGCGGGATACGCAGTATTTT.

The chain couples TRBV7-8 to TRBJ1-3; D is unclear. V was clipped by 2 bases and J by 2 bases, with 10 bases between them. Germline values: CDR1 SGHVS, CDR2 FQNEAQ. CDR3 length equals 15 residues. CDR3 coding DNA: TGTGCCAGCAGCTTATCGGCAGGAACTGGAAACACCATATATTTT. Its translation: CASSLSAGTGNTIYF. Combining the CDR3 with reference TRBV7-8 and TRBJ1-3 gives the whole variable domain GAGVSQSPRYKVAKRGQDVALRCDPISGHVSLFWYQQALGQGPEFLTYFQNEAQLDKSGLPSDRFFAERPEGSVSTLKIQRTQQEDSAVYLCASSLSAGTGNTIYFGEGSWLTVV.

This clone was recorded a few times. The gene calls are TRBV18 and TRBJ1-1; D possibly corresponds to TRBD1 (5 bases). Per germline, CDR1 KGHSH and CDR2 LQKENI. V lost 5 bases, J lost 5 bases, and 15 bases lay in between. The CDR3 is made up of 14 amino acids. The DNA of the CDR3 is TGTGCCAGCTCAATGGGCGGGGGAGGAACTGAAGCTTTCTTT. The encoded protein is CASSMGGGGTEAFF.

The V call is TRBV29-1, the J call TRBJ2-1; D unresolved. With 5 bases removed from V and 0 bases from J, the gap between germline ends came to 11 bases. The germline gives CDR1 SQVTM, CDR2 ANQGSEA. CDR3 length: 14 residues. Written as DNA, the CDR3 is TGCAGCGTTTACTCTGAGGACTCCTACAATGAGCAGTTCTTC. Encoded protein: CSVYSEDSYNEQFF.

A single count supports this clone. CDR3 protein: CATRDRVWNEQFF. DNA of the CDR3: TGTGCCACCAGGGACAGGGTTTGGAATGAGCAGTTCTTC. The chain joins TRBV24-1 to TRBJ2-1, with TRBD1 matching over 8 bases. The V gene's germline CDR1 is KGHDR and CDR2 SFDVKD. J gave up 7 bases and V 7 bases, and 5 bases lay outside the gene matches. This CDR3 spans 13 amino acids.

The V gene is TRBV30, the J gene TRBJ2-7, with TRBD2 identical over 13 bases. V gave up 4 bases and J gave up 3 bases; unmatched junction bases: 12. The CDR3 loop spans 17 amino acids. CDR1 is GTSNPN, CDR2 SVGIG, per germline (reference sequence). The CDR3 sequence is CAWTRGLAGEGGYEQYF. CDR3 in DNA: TGTGCCTGGACCAGAGGACTAGCGGGAGAGGGAGGCTACGAGCAGTACTTC.

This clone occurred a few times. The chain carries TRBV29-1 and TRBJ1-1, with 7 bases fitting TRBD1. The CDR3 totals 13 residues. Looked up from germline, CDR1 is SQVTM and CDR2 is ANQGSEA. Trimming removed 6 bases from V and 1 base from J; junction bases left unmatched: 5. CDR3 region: CSVMGQTNTEAFF. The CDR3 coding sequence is TGCAGCGTGATGGGACAGACGAACACTGAAGCTTTCTTT.

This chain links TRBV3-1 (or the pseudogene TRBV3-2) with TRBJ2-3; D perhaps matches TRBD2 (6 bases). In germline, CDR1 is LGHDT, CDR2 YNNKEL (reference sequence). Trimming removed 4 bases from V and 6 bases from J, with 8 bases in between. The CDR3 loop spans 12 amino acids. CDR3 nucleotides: TGTGCCAGCAGCCGGGGAGGCGATACGCAGTATTTT. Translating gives CASSRGGDTQYF.

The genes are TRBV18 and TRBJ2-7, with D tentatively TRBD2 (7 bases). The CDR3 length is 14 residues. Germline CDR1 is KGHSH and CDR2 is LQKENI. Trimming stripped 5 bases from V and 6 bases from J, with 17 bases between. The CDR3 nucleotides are TGTGCCAGCTCATCACAGGGAGGGTCCGGCGAGCAGTACTTC. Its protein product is CASSSQGGSGEQYF. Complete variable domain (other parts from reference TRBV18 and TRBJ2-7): NAGVMQNPRHLVRRRGQEARLRCSPMKGHSHVYWYRQLPEEGLKFMVYLQKENIIDESGMPKERFSAEFPKEGPSILRIQQVVRGDSAAYFCASSSQGGSGEQYFGPGTRLTVT.

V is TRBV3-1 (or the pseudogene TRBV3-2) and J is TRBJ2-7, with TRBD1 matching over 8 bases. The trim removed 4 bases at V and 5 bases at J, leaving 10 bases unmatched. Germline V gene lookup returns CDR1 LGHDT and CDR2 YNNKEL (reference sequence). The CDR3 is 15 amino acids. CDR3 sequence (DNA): TGTGCCAGCAGCCGAAAAGGACAGGGCTACGACGAGCAGTACTTC. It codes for CASSRKGQGYDEQYF.

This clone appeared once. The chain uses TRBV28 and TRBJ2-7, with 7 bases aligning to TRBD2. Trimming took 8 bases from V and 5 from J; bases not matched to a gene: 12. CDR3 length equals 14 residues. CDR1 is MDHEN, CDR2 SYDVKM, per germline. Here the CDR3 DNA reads TGTGCCAGCTTCCCTACTGGGGCGGGAGACGAGCAGTACTTC. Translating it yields CASFPTGAGDEQYF.

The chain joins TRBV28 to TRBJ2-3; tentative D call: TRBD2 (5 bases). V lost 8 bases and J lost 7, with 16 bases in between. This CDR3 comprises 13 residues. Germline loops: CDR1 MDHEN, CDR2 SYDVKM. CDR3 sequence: CASLRAGVNTQYF. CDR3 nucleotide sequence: TGTGCCAGCCTGAGGGCCGGGGTGAATACGCAGTATTTT.

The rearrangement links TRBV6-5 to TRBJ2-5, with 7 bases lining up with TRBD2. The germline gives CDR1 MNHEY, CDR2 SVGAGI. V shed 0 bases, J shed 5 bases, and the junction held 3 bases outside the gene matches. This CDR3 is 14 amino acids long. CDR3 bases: TGTGCCAGCAGTTACTCTAGGGGAGGGGAGACCCAGTACTTC. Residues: CASSYSRGGETQYF.

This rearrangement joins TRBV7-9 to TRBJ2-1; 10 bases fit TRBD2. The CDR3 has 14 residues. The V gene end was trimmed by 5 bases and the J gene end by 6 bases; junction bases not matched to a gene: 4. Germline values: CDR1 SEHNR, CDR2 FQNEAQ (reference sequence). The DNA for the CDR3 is TGTGCCAGCAGCCCCCTAGCGGGAGCCAATGAGCAGTTCTTC. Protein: CASSPLAGANEQFF. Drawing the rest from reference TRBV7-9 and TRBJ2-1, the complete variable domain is DTGVSQNPRHKITKRGQNVTFRCDPISEHNRLYWYRQTLGQGPEFLTYFQNEAQLEKSRLLSDRFSAERPKGSFSTLEIQRTEQGDSAMYLCASSPLAGANEQFFGPGTRLTVL.

In DNA form, the CDR3 reads TGTGCCAGTAGTGCCGGACAGGGGAGCACCCTCCACTTT. Translated: CASSAGQGSTLHF. The V call is TRBV19, the J call TRBJ1-6; 9 bases fit TRBD1. Germline V gene lookup returns CDR1 LNHDA and CDR2 SQIVND (reference sequence). The J segment lost 14 bases and the V segment lost 5 bases, leaving 7 bases of the junction unmatched. The CDR3 runs to 13 residues.

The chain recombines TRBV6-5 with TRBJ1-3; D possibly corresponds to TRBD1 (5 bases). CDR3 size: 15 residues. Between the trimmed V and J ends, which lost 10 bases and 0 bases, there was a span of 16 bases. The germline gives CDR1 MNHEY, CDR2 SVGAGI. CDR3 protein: CATKPADISGNTIYF. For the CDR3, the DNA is TGTGCCACCAAACCCGCGGACATCTCTGGAAACACCATATATTTT.

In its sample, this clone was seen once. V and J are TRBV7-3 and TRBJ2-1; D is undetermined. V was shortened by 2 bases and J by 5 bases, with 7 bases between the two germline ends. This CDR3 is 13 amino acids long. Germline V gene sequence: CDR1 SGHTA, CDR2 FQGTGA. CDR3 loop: CASSLSPDNEQFF. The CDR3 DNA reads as TGTGCCAGCAGCTTATCTCCCGACAATGAGCAGTTCTTC.

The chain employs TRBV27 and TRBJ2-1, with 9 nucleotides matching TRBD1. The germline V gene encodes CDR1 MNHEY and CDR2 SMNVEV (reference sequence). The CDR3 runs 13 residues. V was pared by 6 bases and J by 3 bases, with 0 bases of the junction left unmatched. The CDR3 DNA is TGTGCCAGCAGGGGACAGGGCTACAATGAGCAGTTCTTC. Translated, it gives CASRGQGYNEQFF.

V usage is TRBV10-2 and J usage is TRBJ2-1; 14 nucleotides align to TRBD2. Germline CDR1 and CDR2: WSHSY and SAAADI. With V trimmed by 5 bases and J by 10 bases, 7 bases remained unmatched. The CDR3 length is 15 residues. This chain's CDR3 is CASSQTSGRAREQFF. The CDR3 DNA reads TGCGCCAGCAGTCAGACTAGCGGGAGGGCCAGGGAGCAGTTCTTC.

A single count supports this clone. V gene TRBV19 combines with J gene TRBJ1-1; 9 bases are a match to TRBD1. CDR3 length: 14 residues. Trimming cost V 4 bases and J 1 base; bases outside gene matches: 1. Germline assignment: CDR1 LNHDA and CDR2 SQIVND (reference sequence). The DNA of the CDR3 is TGTGCCAGTAGTAAGGACAGGGGGAACACTGAAGCTTTCTTT. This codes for CASSKDRGNTEAFF.

The CDR3 loop reads CASSRQDRGPIYGYTF. Here the CDR3 DNA reads TGCGCCAGCAGCCGACAAGACAGGGGGCCCATCTATGGCTACACCTTC. The chain recombines TRBV4-1 with TRBJ1-2, with TRBD1 matching 10 bases. J lost 4 bases, V lost 4 bases, and 9 bases had no gene match. CDR3 length: 16 amino acids. Germline values: CDR1 MGHRA, CDR2 YSYEKL.

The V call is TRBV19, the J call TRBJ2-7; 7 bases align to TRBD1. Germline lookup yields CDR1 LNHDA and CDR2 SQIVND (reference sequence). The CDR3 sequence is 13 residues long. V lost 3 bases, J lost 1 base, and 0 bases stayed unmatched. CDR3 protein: CASSMGQSYEQYF. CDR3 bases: TGTGCCAGTAGTATGGGACAGTCCTACGAGCAGTACTTC. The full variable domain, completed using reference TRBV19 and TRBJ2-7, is DGGITQSPKYLFRKEGQNVTLSCEQNLNHDAMYWYRQDPGQGLRLIYYSQIVNDFQKGDIAEGYSVSREKKESFPLTVTSAQKNPTAFYLCASSMGQSYEQYFGPGTRLTVT.

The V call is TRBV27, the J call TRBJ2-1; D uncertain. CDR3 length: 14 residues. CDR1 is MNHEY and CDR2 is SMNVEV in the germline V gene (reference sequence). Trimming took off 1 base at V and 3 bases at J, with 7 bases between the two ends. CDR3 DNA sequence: TGTGCCAGCAGTTTATTGGCTAGCTACAATGAGCAGTTCTTC. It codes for CASSLLASYNEQFF.

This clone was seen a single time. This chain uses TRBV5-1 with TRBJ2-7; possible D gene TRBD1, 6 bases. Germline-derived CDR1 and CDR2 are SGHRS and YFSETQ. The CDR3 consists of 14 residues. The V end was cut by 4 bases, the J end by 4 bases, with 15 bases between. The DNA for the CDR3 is TGCGCCAGCAGCGCCAGGGACAAATTTTACGAGCAGTACTTC. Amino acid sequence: CASSARDKFYEQYF.

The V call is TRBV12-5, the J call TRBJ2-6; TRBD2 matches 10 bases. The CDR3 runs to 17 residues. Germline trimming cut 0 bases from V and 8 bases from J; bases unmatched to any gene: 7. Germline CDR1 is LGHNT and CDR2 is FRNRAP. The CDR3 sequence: CASGLVLAGSGTNVLTF. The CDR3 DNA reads TGTGCTAGTGGTTTGGTACTAGCGGGATCCGGGACCAACGTCCTGACTTTC.